Reported below is one TCR beta chain. This specimen comes from a study of T cells in Graves' hyperthyroidism and ophthalmopathy. The investigators amplified TCR beta CDR3 regions from RNA transcripts. The HTBI primer set was used in a first-round RT-PCR of the TCR CDR3. TCRdb passed the multiplex PCR reads through MiXCR, listing each CDR3 protein once. The table lists fewer than 750,000 distinct CDR3 sequences, more than 45% of them singletons, with about 8% in the top ten. The definition of stable Graves' hyperthyroidism was no ophthalmopathy progression within 18 months. The V segment lost 5 bases and the J segment 3 bases; nucleotides outside the gene matches: 13. Germline V gene lookup returns CDR1 SGHRS and CDR2 YFSETQ. This CDR3 spans 17 amino acids.

The chain uses TRBV5-1 and TRBJ1-4, with 7 bases that match TRBD1. The source of this sequence is a young woman with Graves' hyperthyroidism. The sequencing input was peripheral blood or thyroid tissue (not recorded which). The CDR3 bases are TGCGCCAGCAGAGATCAGAGAGGGGGCGCGCCTAATGAAAAACTGTTTTTT. Protein product: CASRDQRGGAPNEKLFF.